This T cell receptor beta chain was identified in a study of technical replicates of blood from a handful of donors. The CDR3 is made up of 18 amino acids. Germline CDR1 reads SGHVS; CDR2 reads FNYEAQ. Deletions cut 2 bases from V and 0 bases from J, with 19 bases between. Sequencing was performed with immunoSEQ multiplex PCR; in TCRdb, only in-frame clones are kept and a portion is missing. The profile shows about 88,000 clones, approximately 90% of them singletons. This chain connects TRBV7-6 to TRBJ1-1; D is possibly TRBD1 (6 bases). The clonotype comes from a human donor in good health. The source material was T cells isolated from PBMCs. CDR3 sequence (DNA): TGTGCCAGCAGCTTACGCTCTTGGGCGACAGGCATGAACACTGAAGCTTTCTTT. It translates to CASSLRSWATGMNTEAFF. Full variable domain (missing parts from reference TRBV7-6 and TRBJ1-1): GAGVSQSPRYKVTKRGQDVALRCDPISGHVSLYWYRQALGQGPEFLTYFNYEAQQDKSGLPNDRFSAERPEGSISTLTIQRTEQRDSAMYRCASSLRSWATGMNTEAFFGQGTRLTVV.